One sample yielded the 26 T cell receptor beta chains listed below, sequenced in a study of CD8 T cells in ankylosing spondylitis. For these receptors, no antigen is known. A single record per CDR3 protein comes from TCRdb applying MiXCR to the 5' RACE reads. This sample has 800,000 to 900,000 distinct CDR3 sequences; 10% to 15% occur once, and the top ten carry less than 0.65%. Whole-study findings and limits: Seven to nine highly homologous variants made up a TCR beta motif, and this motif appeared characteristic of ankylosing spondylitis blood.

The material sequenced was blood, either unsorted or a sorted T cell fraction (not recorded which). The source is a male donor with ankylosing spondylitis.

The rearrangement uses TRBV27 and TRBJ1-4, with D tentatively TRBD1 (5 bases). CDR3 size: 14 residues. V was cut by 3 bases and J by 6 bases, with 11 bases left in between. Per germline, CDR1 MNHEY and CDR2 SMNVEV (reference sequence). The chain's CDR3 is CASSLLGVDEKLFF. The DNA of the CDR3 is TGTGCCAGCAGTTTGTTAGGGGTCGATGAAAAACTGTTTTTT.

The CDR3 nucleotides read TGCGCCAGCAGCTTGGAGGGGCACACCATATATTTT. It yields the protein CASSLEGHTIYF. The V call is TRBV5-1, the J call TRBJ1-3; TRBD1 might be the D (5 bases). The CDR3 contains 12 residues. The ends were cut back, 0 bases at V and 8 bases at J, with 6 bases in the middle. CDR1 and CDR2 from the germline V gene are SGHRS and YFSETQ.

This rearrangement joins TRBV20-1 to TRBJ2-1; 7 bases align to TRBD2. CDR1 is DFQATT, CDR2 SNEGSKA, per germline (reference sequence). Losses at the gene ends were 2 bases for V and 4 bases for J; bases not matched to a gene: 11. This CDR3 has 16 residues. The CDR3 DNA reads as TGCAGTGCTAGAAACCCCCGCGGCGGGAGTTACAATGAGCAGTTCTTC. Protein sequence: CSARNPRGGSYNEQFF.

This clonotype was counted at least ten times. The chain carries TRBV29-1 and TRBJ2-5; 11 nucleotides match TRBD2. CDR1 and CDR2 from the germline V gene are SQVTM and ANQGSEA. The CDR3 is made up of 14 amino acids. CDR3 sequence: CTSSGTSGKETQYF. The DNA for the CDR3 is TGCACCTCGAGTGGGACTAGCGGTAAAGAGACCCAGTACTTC.

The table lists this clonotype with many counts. The CDR3 sequence: CSARSGPSGTDEQFF. The CDR3 nucleotides are TGCAGTGCTAGGAGTGGGCCTAGCGGGACGGATGAGCAGTTCTTC. J is TRBJ2-1 and V is TRBV20-1, with 9 bases lining up with TRBD2. CDR1 DFQATT and CDR2 SNEGSKA come from the germline V gene (reference sequence). V lost 3 bases, J lost 8 bases, and 11 bases stayed unmatched. CDR3 length equals 15 residues.

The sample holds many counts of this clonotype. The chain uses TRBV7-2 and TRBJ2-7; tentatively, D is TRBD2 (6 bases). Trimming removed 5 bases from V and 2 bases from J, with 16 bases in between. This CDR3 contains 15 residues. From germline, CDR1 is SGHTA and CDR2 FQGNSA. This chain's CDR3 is CASSPGGADPYEQYF. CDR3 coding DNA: TGTGCCAGCAGCCCAGGCGGGGCGGACCCCTACGAGCAGTACTTC.

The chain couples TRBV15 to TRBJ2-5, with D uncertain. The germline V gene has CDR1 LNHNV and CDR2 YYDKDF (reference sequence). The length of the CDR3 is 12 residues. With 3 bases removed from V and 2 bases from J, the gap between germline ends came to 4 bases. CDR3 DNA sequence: TGTGCCACCAGCAGGTTACAAGAGACCCAGTACTTC. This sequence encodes CATSRLQETQYF. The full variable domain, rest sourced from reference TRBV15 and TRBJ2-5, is DAMVIQNPRYQVTQFGKPVTLSCSQTLNHNVMYWYQQKSSQAPKLLFHYYDKDFNNEADTPDNFQSRRPNTSFCFLDIRSPGLGDTAMYLCATSRLQETQYFGPGTRLLVL.

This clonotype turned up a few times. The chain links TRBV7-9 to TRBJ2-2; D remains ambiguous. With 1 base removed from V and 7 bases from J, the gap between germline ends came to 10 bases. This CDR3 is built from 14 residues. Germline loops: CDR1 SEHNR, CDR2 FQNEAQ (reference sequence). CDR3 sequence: CASSLVGVSGELFF. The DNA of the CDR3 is TGTGCCAGCAGCTTAGTCGGTGTGAGCGGGGAGCTGTTTTTT.

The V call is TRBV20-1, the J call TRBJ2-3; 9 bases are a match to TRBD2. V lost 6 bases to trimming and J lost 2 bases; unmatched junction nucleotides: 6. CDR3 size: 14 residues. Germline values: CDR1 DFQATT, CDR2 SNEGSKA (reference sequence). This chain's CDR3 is CSAPGLAHTDTQYF. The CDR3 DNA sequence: TGCAGTGCCCCGGGACTAGCTCACACAGATACGCAGTATTTT.

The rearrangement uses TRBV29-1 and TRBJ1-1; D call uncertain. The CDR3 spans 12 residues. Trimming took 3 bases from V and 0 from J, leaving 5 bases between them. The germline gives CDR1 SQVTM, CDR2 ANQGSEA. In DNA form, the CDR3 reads TGCAGCGTTGATGGCTTGAACACTGAAGCTTTCTTT. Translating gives CSVDGLNTEAFF.

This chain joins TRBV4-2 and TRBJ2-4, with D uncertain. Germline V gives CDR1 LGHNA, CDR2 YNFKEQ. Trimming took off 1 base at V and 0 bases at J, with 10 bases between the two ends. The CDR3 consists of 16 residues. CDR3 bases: TGTGCCAGCAGCCAAGCGGCACACTTAGCCAAAAACATTCAGTACTTC. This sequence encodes CASSQAAHLAKNIQYF.

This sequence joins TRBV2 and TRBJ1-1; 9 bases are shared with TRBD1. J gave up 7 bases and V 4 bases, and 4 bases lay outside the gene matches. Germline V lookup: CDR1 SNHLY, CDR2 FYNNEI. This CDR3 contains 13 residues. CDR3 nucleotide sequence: TGTGCCAGCAGTGCACAGGGGGCGGGTGAAGCTTTCTTT. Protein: CASSAQGAGEAFF.

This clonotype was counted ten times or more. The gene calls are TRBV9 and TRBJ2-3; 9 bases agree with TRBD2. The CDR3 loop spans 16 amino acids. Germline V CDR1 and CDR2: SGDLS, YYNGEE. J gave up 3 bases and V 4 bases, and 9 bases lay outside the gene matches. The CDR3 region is CASSFIAGAGTDTQYF. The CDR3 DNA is TGTGCCAGCAGCTTCATAGCGGGAGCAGGGACAGATACGCAGTATTTT.

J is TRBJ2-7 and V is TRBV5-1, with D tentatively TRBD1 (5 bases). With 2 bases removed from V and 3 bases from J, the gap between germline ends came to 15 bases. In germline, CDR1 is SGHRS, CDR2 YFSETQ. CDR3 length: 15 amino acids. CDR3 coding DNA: TGCGCCAGCAGCTTCCTCCGTCAGGGTATCTACGAGCAGTACTTC. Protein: CASSFLRQGIYEQYF.

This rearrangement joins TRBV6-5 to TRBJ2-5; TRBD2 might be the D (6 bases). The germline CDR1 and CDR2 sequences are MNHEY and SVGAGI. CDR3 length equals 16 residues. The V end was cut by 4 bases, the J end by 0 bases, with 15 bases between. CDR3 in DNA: TGTGCCAGCAGTTGGAACCCCGGGAGTTACCAAGAGACCCAGTACTTC. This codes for CASSWNPGSYQETQYF.

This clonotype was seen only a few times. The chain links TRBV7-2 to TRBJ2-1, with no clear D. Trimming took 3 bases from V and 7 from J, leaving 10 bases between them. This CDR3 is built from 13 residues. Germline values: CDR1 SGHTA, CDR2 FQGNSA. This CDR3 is CASSFRGVNEQFF. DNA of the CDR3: TGTGCCAGCAGCTTCCGCGGAGTAAATGAGCAGTTCTTC.

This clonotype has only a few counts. The CDR3 loop reads CSALRDAQETQYF. CDR3 in DNA: TGCAGTGCACTCCGGGACGCACAAGAGACCCAGTACTTC. The chain is built from TRBV20-1 and TRBJ2-5; D tentatively reads TRBD1 or TRBD2 (5 bases each). Germline V gene data show CDR1 as DFQATT and CDR2 as SNEGSKA (reference sequence). Trimming left V 6 bases short and J 2 bases short, with 13 bases between. The CDR3 loop spans 13 amino acids.

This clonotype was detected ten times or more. CDR3: CASSQTTGAPTGELFF. CDR3 in DNA: TGCGCCAGCAGCCAAACCACAGGGGCGCCGACCGGGGAGCTGTTTTTT. The chain employs TRBV4-3 and TRBJ2-2; 7 bases are a match to TRBD1. After removal of 2 bases from V and 5 bases from J, the junction contained 8 bases not matched to a gene. The CDR3 loop spans 16 amino acids. Germline CDR1 LGHNA, CDR2 YSLEER.

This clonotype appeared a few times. CDR3 in DNA: TGTGCCACCCGCCGTCCGGCGGCCGCAGATACGCAGTATTTT. It is translated as CATRRPAAADTQYF. The chain uses TRBV27 and TRBJ2-3, with D hard to call. Trimming left V 10 bases short and J 4 bases short, with 18 bases between. This CDR3 is built from 14 residues. In germline, CDR1 is MNHEY, CDR2 SMNVEV (reference sequence).

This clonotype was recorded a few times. The CDR3 region is CASSVSPWTGDRYF. The DNA for the CDR3 is TGCGCCAGCAGCGTCAGCCCATGGACAGGGGATCGGTACTTC. The rearrangement links TRBV5-1 to TRBJ2-7; 9 bases fit TRBD1. There are 14 residues in the CDR3. Trimming cost V 4 bases and J 12 bases; bases outside gene matches: 14. CDR1 and CDR2 from the germline V gene are SGHRS and YFSETQ. The complete variable domain, with remaining parts taken from reference TRBV5-1 and TRBJ2-7, reads KAGVTQTPRYLIKTRGQQVTLSCSPISGHRSVSWYQQTPGQGLQFLFEYFSETQRNKGNFPGRFSGRQFSNSRSEMNVSTLELGDSALYLCASSVSPWTGDRYFGPGTRLTVT.

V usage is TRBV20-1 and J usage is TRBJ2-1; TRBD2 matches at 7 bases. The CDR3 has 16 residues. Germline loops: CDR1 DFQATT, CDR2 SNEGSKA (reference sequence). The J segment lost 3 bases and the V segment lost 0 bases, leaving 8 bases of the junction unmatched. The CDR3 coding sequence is TGCAGTGCTAGAGATCAGAGCGGGACTGGCTACAATGAGCAGTTCTTC. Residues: CSARDQSGTGYNEQFF.

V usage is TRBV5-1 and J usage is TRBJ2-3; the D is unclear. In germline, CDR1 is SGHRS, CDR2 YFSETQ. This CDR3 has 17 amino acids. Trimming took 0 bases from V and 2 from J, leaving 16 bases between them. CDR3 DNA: TGCGCCAGCAGCTTGGAAATTCGGCAGATCCCCACAGATACGCAGTATTTT. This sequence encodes CASSLEIRQIPTDTQYF.

The CDR3 reads CSAMDRNGGNTIYF. As DNA, the CDR3 is TGCAGTGCCATGGACAGGAACGGCGGAAACACCATATATTTT. V is TRBV20-1 and J is TRBJ1-3, with 7 bases fitting TRBD1. Germline loops: CDR1 DFQATT, CDR2 SNEGSKA (reference sequence). CDR3 length: 14 amino acids. Trimming took 6 bases from V and 4 from J; bases not matched to a gene: 9.

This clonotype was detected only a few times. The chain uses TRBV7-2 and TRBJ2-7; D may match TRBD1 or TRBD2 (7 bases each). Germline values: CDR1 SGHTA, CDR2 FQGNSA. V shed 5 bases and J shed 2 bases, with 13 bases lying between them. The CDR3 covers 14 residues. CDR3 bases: TGTGCCAGCAGCGAAGCGGGGACAGCCTACGAGCAGTACTTC. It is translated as CASSEAGTAYEQYF.

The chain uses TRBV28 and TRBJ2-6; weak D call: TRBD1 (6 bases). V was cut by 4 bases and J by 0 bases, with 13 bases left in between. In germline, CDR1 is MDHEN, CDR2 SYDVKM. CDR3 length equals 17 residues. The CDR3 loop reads CASSSQTGLSGANVLTF. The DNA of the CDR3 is TGTGCCAGCAGTTCCCAGACAGGCCTCTCTGGGGCCAACGTCCTGACTTTC.

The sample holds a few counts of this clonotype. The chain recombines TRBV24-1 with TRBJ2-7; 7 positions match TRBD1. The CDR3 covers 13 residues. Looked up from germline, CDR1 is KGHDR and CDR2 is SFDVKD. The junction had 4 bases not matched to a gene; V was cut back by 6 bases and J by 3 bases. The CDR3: CATSTTGIYEQYF. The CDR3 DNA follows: TGTGCCACCAGTACGACAGGGATCTACGAGCAGTACTTC.